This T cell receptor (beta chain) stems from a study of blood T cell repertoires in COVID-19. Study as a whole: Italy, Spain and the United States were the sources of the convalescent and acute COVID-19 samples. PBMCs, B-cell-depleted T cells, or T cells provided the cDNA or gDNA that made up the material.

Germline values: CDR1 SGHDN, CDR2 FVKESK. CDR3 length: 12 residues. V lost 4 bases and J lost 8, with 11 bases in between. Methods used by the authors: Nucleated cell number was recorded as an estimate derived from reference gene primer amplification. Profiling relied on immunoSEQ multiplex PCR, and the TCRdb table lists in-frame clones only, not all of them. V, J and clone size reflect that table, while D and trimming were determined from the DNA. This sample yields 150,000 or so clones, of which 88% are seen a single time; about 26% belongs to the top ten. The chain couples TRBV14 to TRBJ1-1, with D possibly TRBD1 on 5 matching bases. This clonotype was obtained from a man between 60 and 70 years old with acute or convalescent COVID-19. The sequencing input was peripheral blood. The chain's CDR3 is CASSLTQGEAFF. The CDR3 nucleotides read TGTGCCAGCAGCCTCACTCAGGGAGAAGCTTTCTTT.